Sequencing of this T cell receptor (beta chain) was carried out in a study of OX40 agonist ivuxolimab in advanced cancers. About the study: An anti-OX40 (CD134) antibody with agonistic activity, ivuxolimab, was administered to patients. It was permissible to have had prior anti-PD-1, anti-PD-L1 or anti-CTLA-4 therapy, and around 41% had some. Patients undergoing dose escalation presented with hepatocellular carcinoma, melanoma, renal cell or head and neck cancer.

TCRdb's table, derived via immunoSEQ multiplex PCR, lists solely in-frame clones and lacks some. The repertoire has around 53,000 clones, about four fifths of them found once; the top ten carry roughly 0.6%. CDR1 and CDR2 from the germline V gene are LNHDA and SQIVND (reference sequence). CDR3 length equals 16 residues. Trimming removed 5 bases at V and 0 bases at J, with 14 bases between. General study findings and limits: Partial responders at 0.1-3.0 mg/kg had among the lowest clonal expansion.

In this sample, this clone turned up once. Its target is not known. The chain combines TRBV19 with TRBJ1-3, with D perhaps matching TRBD1 (6 bases). The receptor was derived from an adult with an advanced solid tumor such as melanoma, head and neck, liver or kidney cancer. The sequences come from CD4+ or CD8+ T cells sorted from blood, collected in a trial of the OX40 agonist ivuxolimab. The chain's CDR3 is CASSRTQGFSGNTIYF. In DNA, the CDR3 is TGTGCCAGTAGTCGTACTCAGGGGTTCTCTGGAAACACCATATATTTT.